Listed here are 15 T cell receptor beta chains from one sample, sequenced in a study of T cells in narcolepsy. Sequencing used immunoSEQ multiplex PCR; TCRdb keeps in-frame clones, though not all of them. The sample includes about 27,000 clones, about nine tenths of them seen just once. The sequenced material came from CD45RA- memory CD4+ T cells from PBMCs. These receptors originate from a human donor with narcolepsy.

This chain joins TRBV7-9 and TRBJ1-1; D not resolved. Germline V CDR1 and CDR2: SEHNR, FQNEAQ (reference sequence). The V and J ends lost 3 bases and 7 bases respectively, with 15 bases between them. The CDR3 runs 14 residues. The CDR3 coding sequence is TGTGCCAGCAGCTTGCTCGGTGATGGTGGTGAAGCTTTCTTT. As protein: CASSLLGDGGEAFF.

The count of this clone is one. This sequence joins TRBV5-4 and TRBJ2-7, with TRBD1 matching 8 bases. Germline loops: CDR1 SGHNT, CDR2 YYREEE (reference sequence). The trim removed 5 bases at V and 6 bases at J, leaving 10 bases unmatched. This CDR3 is built from 14 residues. The CDR3 DNA is TGTGCCAGCAGAAAGGACAGGGTTTCTGGCGAGCAGTACTTC. Its protein product is CASRKDRVSGEQYF.

The chain recombines TRBV2 with TRBJ1-5, with D unresolved. Germline assignment: CDR1 SNHLY and CDR2 FYNNEI. V shed 7 bases and J shed 6 bases, with 13 bases lying between them. The CDR3 is 13 residues long. CDR3 DNA: TGTGCCAGCAACGAATACCCGGGTCAGCCCCAGCATTTT. Its protein is CASNEYPGQPQHF.

V gene TRBV7-2 combines with J gene TRBJ2-1, with 10 bases fitting TRBD2. CDR1 and CDR2 (germline): SGHTA, FQGNSA. The CDR3 totals 16 residues. V dropped 3 bases and J dropped 2; count of bases not matched to a gene: 4. The CDR3 DNA follows: TGTGCCAGCAGCTTGGCCGGACTAGCGGCCTACAATGAGCAGTTCTTC. It is translated as CASSLAGLAAYNEQFF.

The chain employs TRBV7-9 and TRBJ1-6; D remains ambiguous. Trimming left V 1 base short and J 4 bases short, with 5 bases between. Germline-derived CDR1 and CDR2 are SEHNR and FQNEAQ (reference sequence). This CDR3 contains 14 residues. CDR3 in DNA: TGTGCCAGCAGCTTAGAACAGTATAATTCACCCCTCCACTTT. Translated, it gives CASSLEQYNSPLHF.

The chain uses TRBV6-1 and TRBJ2-6, with 7 bases aligning to TRBD1. This CDR3 spans 15 amino acids. Germline V gives CDR1 MNHNS, CDR2 SASEGT. V trimming: 6 bases; J trimming: 0 bases; junction bases outside the gene matches: 2. CDR3 nucleotides: TGTGCCAGCAGGGACAGGAGCTCTGGGGCCAACGTCCTGACTTTC. It encodes CASRDRSSGANVLTF.

The V call is TRBV6-5, the J call TRBJ1-2; no firm D call. The CDR3 runs 13 residues. Germline values: CDR1 MNHEY, CDR2 SVGAGI. Trimming left V 4 bases short and J 7 bases short, with 13 bases between. The CDR3 here is CASSSAQTTGYTF. Written as DNA, the CDR3 is TGTGCCAGCAGTTCAGCCCAGACGACTGGCTACACCTTC.

The rearrangement links TRBV5-1 to TRBJ1-4, with TRBD1 matching over 10 bases. CDR1 is SGHRS and CDR2 is YFSETQ in the germline V gene. Trimming cost V 4 bases and J 7 bases; bases outside gene matches: 10. CDR3 size: 16 residues. The CDR3 coding sequence is TGCGCCAGCAGCCTGGAGGCGGGACAGGGGATTGAAAAACTGTTTTTT. It is translated as CASSLEAGQGIEKLFF.

V gene TRBV6-6 combines with J gene TRBJ1-3; D is perhaps TRBD1 (6 bases). Between the trimmed V and J ends, which lost 6 bases and 2 bases, there was a span of 11 bases. CDR1 MNHNY and CDR2 SVGAGI come from the germline V gene (reference sequence). The CDR3 length is 14 residues. CDR3 sequence: CASRGAGAGNTIYF. For the CDR3, the DNA is TGTGCCAGCAGGGGGGCGGGAGCTGGAAACACCATATATTTT.

The rearrangement joins TRBV15 to TRBJ2-7; 14 bases map to TRBD2. The V gene end was trimmed by 3 bases and the J gene end by 6 bases; junction bases not matched to a gene: 7. Germline V gene sequence: CDR1 LNHNV, CDR2 YYDKDF (reference sequence). This CDR3 spans 16 amino acids. The CDR3 sequence is CATSRTSGGADGEQYV. The CDR3 DNA reads TGTGCCACCAGCAGGACTAGCGGGGGGGCTGATGGCGAGCAGTACGTC.

V usage is TRBV20-1 and J usage is TRBJ2-1, with 9 bases fitting TRBD1. Germline CDR1 reads DFQATT; CDR2 reads SNEGSKA (reference sequence). V lost 7 bases to trimming and J lost 8 bases; unmatched junction nucleotides: 3. This CDR3 is built from 11 residues. This CDR3 is CSGGQGYEQFF. DNA of the CDR3: TGCAGTGGGGGACAGGGCTATGAGCAGTTCTTC.

The CDR3 bases are TGTGCCAGCAGCCGACAGGGGGATAATTCACCCCTCCACTTT. Residues: CASSRQGDNSPLHF. J is TRBJ1-6 and V is TRBV5-6, with TRBD1 matching over 9 bases. V lost 4 bases to trimming and J lost 5 bases; unmatched junction nucleotides: 1. In germline, CDR1 is SGHDT, CDR2 YYEEEE. The CDR3 has 14 residues.

This chain connects TRBV7-8 to TRBJ2-3, with TRBD2 identical over 7 bases. J lost 0 bases, V lost 2 bases, and 11 bases had no gene match. The germline CDR1 and CDR2 sequences are SGHVS and FQNEAQ. The CDR3 covers 18 residues. DNA for the CDR3: TGTGCCAGCAGCTTACTGCCCAGCGGGGAGCTCAGCACAGATACGCAGTATTTT. This encodes CASSLLPSGELSTDTQYF.

The CDR3 here is CASSERDSGNSPLHF. CDR3 DNA: TGTGCCAGCAGTGAAAGGGACTCCGGTAATTCACCCCTCCACTTT. V is TRBV2 and J is TRBJ1-6, with D perhaps matching TRBD1 (5 bases). The CDR3 spans 15 residues. Deletions cut 2 bases from V and 6 bases from J, with 11 bases between. Germline V gene lookup returns CDR1 SNHLY and CDR2 FYNNEI.

The chain couples TRBV5-1 to TRBJ2-5; 9 bases agree with TRBD2. J was trimmed by 1 base and V by 0 bases; bases with no gene match: 1. Germline V gene sequence: CDR1 SGHRS, CDR2 YFSETQ. The CDR3 contains 15 residues. This CDR3 is CASSLVAGAQETQYF. The CDR3, as DNA: TGCGCCAGCAGCTTGGTAGCGGGGGCCCAAGAGACCCAGTACTTC. Supplemented by reference TRBV5-1 and TRBJ2-5, the full variable domain reads KAGVTQTPRYLIKTRGQQVTLSCSPISGHRSVSWYQQTPGQGLQFLFEYFSETQRNKGNFPGRFSGRQFSNSRSEMNVSTLELGDSALYLCASSLVAGAQETQYFGPGTRLLVL.